This T cell receptor beta chain originates from a study of beta chain features in type 1 diabetes. The study's findings and limits: Individuals with type 1 diabetes displayed fewer insertions and more deletions at VDJ junctions. PCR might show a preference for shorter templates, equally across patients and controls. Patients showed naive, central memory and Treg TCRB repertoires that appeared more similar than those of healthy donors. The cDNA sequencing approach could over-represent high-TCR-expressing cells.

Regarding this clone: Antigen: not known.

Investigators reverse transcribed all isolated RNA, so they sequenced expressed TCRB transcripts. Assay: immunoSEQ multiplex PCR; the TCRdb copy retains only in-frame clones and omits some. The sample lists under 450,000 clones; roughly 13% were seen once. V lost 6 bases to trimming and J lost 0 bases, with 18 bases between them. Germline CDR1 and CDR2: SGDLS and YYNGEE. The length of the CDR3 is 16 residues. Sequenced input: naive CD4+ T cells from blood. This chain connects TRBV9 to TRBJ1-2; D is possibly TRBD1 (5 bases). This clonotype was sampled from a man aged 30 to 39 in good health. The CDR3 protein is CASTKTDSRANYGYTF. The CDR3 nucleotides read TGTGCCAGCACCAAAACCGACAGTCGGGCTAACTATGGCTACACCTTC.